This passage covers 15 T cell receptor beta chains from one sample sequenced in a study of cytomegalovirus exposure and HLA in healthy donors. The PCR ran on 60 Vbeta and 13 Jbeta primers. TCRdb keeps only in-frame clones here, not all; method: immunoSEQ multiplex PCR. The sample has some 96,000 clones, 64% seen once. The sequencing sample was made of PBMCs. These receptor sequences come from a man aged 55 to 70 in good health and CMV-seronegative.

The chain joins TRBV11-3 to TRBJ1-1; no firm D call. CDR3 length: 15 amino acids. V lost 2 bases and J 4 bases, leaving 14 bases between the germline ends. Germline CDR1 reads SGHNT; CDR2 reads YENEEA. The CDR3 region is CASSLTNEGSTEAFF. CDR3 in DNA: TGTGCCAGCAGCTTAACGAACGAGGGTAGCACTGAAGCTTTCTTT.

The rearrangement uses TRBV6-1 and TRBJ1-2, with 8 bases fitting TRBD1. The V gene end was trimmed by 6 bases and the J gene end by 9 bases; junction bases not matched to a gene: 9. The CDR3 is 13 residues long. The germline V gene has CDR1 MNHNS and CDR2 SASEGT. The CDR3 loop is CASSWTGKESYTF. CDR3 nucleotides: TGTGCCAGCAGCTGGACAGGGAAAGAAAGCTACACCTTC.

Only a few counts were recorded for this clone. CDR3 loop: CASSPNGQGTDTQYF. CDR3 DNA sequence: TGCGCCAGCAGCCCGAACGGTCAGGGCACAGATACGCAGTATTTT. The V gene is TRBV5-1, the J gene TRBJ2-3; no firm D call. The CDR3 runs 15 residues. V lost 4 bases and J lost 1, with 13 bases in between. Germline V CDR1 and CDR2: SGHRS, YFSETQ.

About this clone: Its ends do not fully match the called genes, so a read error is possible. The chain employs TRBV9 and TRBJ2-5; 7 nucleotides match TRBD2. The CDR3 contains 15 residues. The germline gives CDR1 SGDLS, CDR2 YYNGEE. The chain's CDR3 is CASTEQAGRQEAQYF. Here the CDR3 DNA reads TGTGCCAGCACCGAACAAGCGGGGCGACAAGAGGCCCAGTACTTC. Full variable domain (remainder filled in from reference TRBV9 and TRBJ2-5): DSGVTQTPKHLITATGQRVTLRCSPRSGDLSVYWYQQSLDQGLQFLIQYYNGEERAKGNILERFSAQQFPDLHSELNLSSLELGDSALYFCASTEQAGRQEAQYFGPGTRLLVL.

The chain uses TRBV7-9 and TRBJ1-4; 7 nucleotides line up with TRBD1. Germline V CDR1 and CDR2: SEHNR, FQNEAQ (reference sequence). J lost 8 bases, V lost 5 bases, and 11 bases had no gene match. The CDR3 has 15 amino acids. The CDR3 bases are TGTGCCAGCAGCGGGACGACAGGGATCGTCGAAAAACTGTTTTTT. The encoded protein is CASSGTTGIVEKLFF.

This clone was counted only a few times. CDR3 bases: TGTGCCAGCAGCTTACGTCTAGCGGTAGGGTACACCGGGGAGCTGTTTTTT. The encoded protein is CASSLRLAVGYTGELFF. V usage is TRBV9 and J usage is TRBJ2-2; 7 positions agree with TRBD2. Germline assignment: CDR1 SGDLS and CDR2 YYNGEE. V lost 4 bases, J lost 3 bases, and 12 bases stayed unmatched. The CDR3 runs 17 residues.

The chain is built from TRBV5-5 and TRBJ2-7; weak D call: TRBD2 (6 bases). V was shortened by 0 bases and J by 2 bases, with 12 bases between the two germline ends. Per germline, CDR1 SGHKS and CDR2 YYEKEE (reference sequence). This CDR3 contains 15 residues. Here the CDR3 reads CASSLEVGSTYEQYF. In nucleotides, the CDR3 is TGTGCCAGCAGCTTGGAGGTCGGGAGCACCTACGAGCAGTACTTC.

The rearrangement links TRBV18 to TRBJ2-7, with D possibly TRBD1 on 5 matching bases. This CDR3 has 13 residues. In germline, CDR1 is KGHSH, CDR2 LQKENI. V shed 2 bases and J shed 5 bases, with 10 bases lying between them. The CDR3 is CASSPGRADEQYF. CDR3 bases: TGTGCCAGCTCACCAGGCAGGGCCGACGAGCAGTACTTC.

In this sample, this clone turned up a few times. The V and J genes are TRBV5-4 and TRBJ2-1; weak D call: TRBD2 (5 bases). Trimming removed 7 bases from V and 5 bases from J, with 16 bases in between. Per germline, CDR1 SGHNT and CDR2 YYREEE (reference sequence). This CDR3 has 14 residues. The CDR3 coding sequence is TGTGCCAGCGAATGGACTGGACCTAACAATGAGCAGTTCTTC. This translates into CASEWTGPNNEQFF.

The CDR3 coding sequence is TGCGCCAGCAGCCAGGGGGCGGTCAACACTGAAGCTTTCTTT. This encodes CASSQGAVNTEAFF. The J gene is TRBJ1-1, the V gene TRBV4-1; D is perhaps TRBD1 (6 bases). Germline values: CDR1 MGHRA, CDR2 YSYEKL. V lost 3 bases and J 2 bases, leaving 10 bases between the germline ends. The CDR3 covers 14 residues.

J is TRBJ2-1 and V is TRBV11-3; TRBD1 is a possible D gene (6 bases). With 2 bases removed from V and 4 bases from J, the gap between germline ends came to 21 bases. Germline V gene sequence: CDR1 SGHNT, CDR2 YENEEA. The CDR3 runs 18 residues. The CDR3 bases are TGTGCCAGCAGCTTATCGGATTCGCTAAAGGGGGAGTACAATGAGCAGTTCTTC. Encoded protein: CASSLSDSLKGEYNEQFF. The full variable domain, with the rest looked up from reference TRBV11-3 and TRBJ2-1, is EAGVVQSPRYKIIEKKQPVAFWCNPISGHNTLYWYLQNLGQGPELLIRYENEEAVDDSQLPKDRFSAERLKGVDSTLKIQPAELGDSAVYLCASSLSDSLKGEYNEQFFGPGTRLTVL.

This CDR3 reads CASSLAGGGAGEKLFF. CDR3 nucleotide sequence: TGCGCCAGCAGCTTGGCCGGGGGGGGCGCCGGTGAAAAACTGTTTTTT. The chain has TRBV5-1 and TRBJ1-4; D might be TRBD1 (6 bases). Germline CDR1 and CDR2: SGHRS and YFSETQ. Trimming cost V 0 bases and J 7 bases, with 16 bases left between them. This CDR3 is built from 16 residues.

The chain carries TRBV2 and TRBJ2-1; D is possibly TRBD1 (5 bases). The length of the CDR3 is 15 residues. CDR1 SNHLY and CDR2 FYNNEI come from the germline V gene. Trimming removed 6 bases at V and 0 bases at J, with 12 bases between. CDR3 in amino acids: CASSSDNRSYNEQFF. DNA for the CDR3: TGTGCCAGCAGCTCGGACAACCGCTCCTACAATGAGCAGTTCTTC. Using reference TRBV2 and TRBJ2-1 for the parts outside the CDR3, the full variable domain is EPEVTQTPSHQVTQMGQEVILRCVPISNHLYFYWYRQILGQKVEFLVSFYNNEISEKSEIFDDQFSVERPDGSNFTLKIRSTKLEDSAMYFCASSSDNRSYNEQFFGPGTRLTVL.

J is TRBJ2-1 and V is TRBV29-1; 10 bases agree with TRBD1. Losses at the gene ends were 6 bases for V and 8 bases for J; bases not matched to a gene: 13. This CDR3 comprises 15 residues. Per the germline V gene, CDR1 is SQVTM and CDR2 is ANQGSEA. CDR3 protein: CSVTTGTGDVHEQFF. The CDR3 DNA is TGCAGCGTGACAACCGGGACAGGGGATGTCCATGAGCAGTTCTTC.

The chain couples TRBV13 to TRBJ2-5; D perhaps matches TRBD2 (6 bases). The CDR3 is made up of 15 amino acids. CDR1 PRHDT and CDR2 FYEKMQ come from the germline V gene (reference sequence). V was pared by 5 bases and J by 5 bases, with 18 bases between. The CDR3 protein is CASSPSSGGGETQYF. CDR3 coding DNA: TGTGCCAGCAGCCCGAGTAGCGGAGGAGGCGAGACCCAGTACTTC.